This T cell receptor (beta chain) was retrieved from a study of T cells after somatic rescue of genetic block. Generated by immunoSEQ multiplex PCR, the TCRdb table keeps only in-frame clones and is missing some. The table has 55,000 to 70,000 clones, under 95% seen once. This CDR3 spans 11 amino acids. The germline V gene has CDR1 SEHNR and CDR2 FQNEAQ (reference sequence). Trimming took 5 bases from V and 6 from J, leaving 5 bases between them. This TCR was sampled from a man aged 35 to 55. The V gene is TRBV7-9, the J gene TRBJ2-1; D gene unclear. Material: peripheral blood mononuclear cells (PBMCs). CDR3 in DNA: TGTGCCAGCAGCCCTATCAATGAGCAGTTCTTC. Translating it yields CASSPINEQFF. The whole variable domain, filled in from reference TRBV7-9 and TRBJ2-1, reads DTGVSQNPRHKITKRGQNVTFRCDPISEHNRLYWYRQTLGQGPEFLTYFQNEAQLEKSRLLSDRFSAERPKGSFSTLEIQRTEQGDSAMYLCASSPINEQFFGPGTRLTVL.